A few counts support the clone carrying this T cell receptor (beta chain). Antigen specificity is unknown. The junction and the germline gene differ at one end; a read error may be behind it. Patients underwent thyroid surgery, and none had received any treatment before it. This record belongs to a study of metastatic and nonmetastatic thyroid tumors. General study points: When malignant thyroid tumors were compared with benign nodules, TCR beta diversity was reportedly significantly higher in the malignant tumors. This held in both blood and tumor samples.

TCRdb re-called clones from the PCR reads using MiXCR. The sample records tens of thousands of clones, approximately 24% being singletons. The CDR3 totals 16 residues. The germline V gene has CDR1 MNHEY and CDR2 SVGEGT. The clonotype originates from a male donor with papillary thyroid cancer or a benign thyroid nodule (not recorded which). Some clones in this sample may be carry-over from other donors' samples. Sequenced material: blood. This sequence joins TRBV6-2 or TRBV6-3 and TRBJ1-6; maybe TRBD1 (5 bases). The CDR3 DNA is TGTGCCAGCAGTTCGGCAGGGAGTTCTAGTAATTCACCCCTCCGCTTT. Residues: CASSSAGSSSNSPLRF.